This T cell receptor (beta chain) was obtained from a study of OX40 agonist ivuxolimab in advanced cancers. CDR3 length: 16 amino acids. The germline V gene has CDR1 SGHRS and CDR2 YFSETQ. Trimming took 0 bases from V and 2 from J; bases not matched to a gene: 5. Produced via immunoSEQ multiplex PCR; TCRdb's table is partial and in-frame only. The repertoire consists of about 30,000 clones, with roughly 80% occurring once and the leading ten covering approximately 30%. The origin of this receptor is an adult with an advanced solid tumor such as melanoma, head and neck, liver or kidney cancer. V and J are TRBV5-1 and TRBJ2-3, with 8 positions matching TRBD2. The source was CD4+ or CD8+ T cells sorted from blood, collected in a trial of the OX40 agonist ivuxolimab. CDR3: CASSLALAGITDTQYF. The DNA of the CDR3 is TGCGCCAGCAGCTTGGCCTTAGCGGGGATCACAGATACGCAGTATTTT.